This T cell receptor beta chain was profiled in a study of beta chain features in type 1 diabetes. This clone was found a few times. Its antigen remains unknown. Isolated RNA was reverse transcribed in full, so expressed TCRB transcripts were sequenced. Repertoires were generated with immunoSEQ multiplex PCR, while TCRdb's copy carries only in-frame clones and drops some. Of 160,000 or so clones listed, roughly 9% are singletons. Isolation of CD4+ naive, central memory, regulatory and stem cell-like memory cells was achieved by sorting via CD45RO/CCR7/CD25/CD127/CD95/CD27. Per the germline V gene, CDR1 is MNHEY and CDR2 is SVGAGI. The CDR3 covers 14 residues. V gave up 5 bases and J gave up 14 bases; unmatched junction bases: 14. General study points: Any HLA type influence on TCRB rearrangement was left unresolved here. There was a moderate but significant shortening of TCRB CDR3s in all four CD4+ subsets of Type 1 diabetes patients. Although PCR might favor shorter templates, it would do so equally in patients and controls.

The sequence came from a young woman with type 1 diabetes. The genes are TRBV6-5 and TRBJ1-4; 7 positions agree with TRBD1. Material: central memory CD4+ T cells from blood. The CDR3 DNA sequence: TGTGCCAGCAGTCCCACCGACAGGGTCTTTATGCTGTTTTTT. This translates into CASSPTDRVFMLFF.